The 26 T cell receptor beta chains below were found in one sample sequenced in a study of B cell selection in AIRE deficiency. Clones were sequenced by immunoSEQ multiplex PCR, and TCRdb holds only the in-frame ones, with some missing. The table includes under 30,000 clones, around 97% detected once. The sorted conventional CD4 T cells were gated as CD4+CD127+. Material: CD4+CD127+ conventional T cells sorted from PBMCs. These receptors all stem from a human donor in good health.

This chain uses TRBV19 with TRBJ2-4; a weak D match, TRBD2 (5 bases). The CDR3 has 13 residues. Germline CDR1 is LNHDA and CDR2 is SQIVND (reference sequence). The V gene lost 5 bases and the J gene lost 7 bases, with 12 bases spanning the gap. This CDR3 is CASSSSTGNIQYF. The CDR3 nucleotides are TGTGCCAGTAGTTCCTCGACGGGGAACATTCAGTACTTC.

Only one count was recorded for this clone. The CDR3: CASSLGLGRATDTQYF. CDR3 nucleotides: TGCGCCAGCAGCTTGGGTCTAGGGAGGGCCACAGATACGCAGTATTTT. The chain has TRBV5-1 and TRBJ2-3, with 7 bases lining up with TRBD2. Germline trimming cut 0 bases from V and 2 bases from J; bases unmatched to any gene: 6. The CDR3 covers 16 residues. The germline CDR1 and CDR2 sequences are SGHRS and YFSETQ.

The CDR3 is CASSRAGSQETQYF. CDR3 bases: TGTGCCAGCAGCAGGGCCGGGAGTCAAGAGACCCAGTACTTC. V gene TRBV5-4 combines with J gene TRBJ2-5; a possible D gene is TRBD2 (6 bases). Per the germline V gene, CDR1 is SGHNT and CDR2 is YYREEE (reference sequence). The CDR3 spans 14 residues. V lost 4 bases and J 2 bases, leaving 12 bases between the germline ends. Filled out from reference TRBV5-4 and TRBJ2-5, the complete variable domain reads ETGVTQSPTHLIKTRGQQVTLRCSSQSGHNTVSWYQQALGQGPQFIFQYYREEENGRGNFPPRFSGLQFPNYSSELNVNALELDDSALYLCASSRAGSQETQYFGPGTRLLVL.

The V and J genes are TRBV29-1 and TRBJ1-1; perhaps TRBD1 as D (5 bases). Trimming removed 6 bases at V and 0 bases at J, with 14 bases between. The CDR3 is 14 residues long. Germline lookup yields CDR1 SQVTM and CDR2 ANQGSEA. CDR3 nucleotides: TGCAGCGTGACCGGGACGGTCTTGAACACTGAAGCTTTCTTT. Protein product: CSVTGTVLNTEAFF.

J is TRBJ1-2 and V is TRBV4-1, with 9 positions matching TRBD1. CDR1 and CDR2 from the germline V gene are MGHRA and YSYEKL. With V trimmed by 4 bases and J by 5 bases, 2 bases remained unmatched. CDR3 length: 13 residues. CDR3 loop: CASSRGTGYGYTF. The CDR3 nucleotides are TGCGCCAGCAGCCGCGGGACAGGGTATGGCTACACCTTC.

The chain combines TRBV7-3 with TRBJ2-5; D might be TRBD2 (6 bases). This CDR3 contains 15 residues. The V gene's germline CDR1 is SGHTA and CDR2 FQGTGA. The V gene lost 1 base and the J gene lost 5 bases, with 14 bases spanning the gap. CDR3 region: CASSLKAGREETQYF. The CDR3 DNA sequence: TGTGCCAGCAGCTTAAAAGCGGGCCGTGAGGAGACCCAGTACTTC.

The genes are TRBV7-9 and TRBJ2-7, with 9 bases fitting TRBD1. V shed 5 bases, J shed 12 bases, and the junction held 8 bases outside the gene matches. Germline values: CDR1 SEHNR, CDR2 FQNEAQ (reference sequence). CDR3 length equals 12 residues. Here the CDR3 reads CASSNRTGVLYF. CDR3 nucleotides: TGTGCCAGCAGCAACCGGACAGGGGTCCTGTACTTC. The whole variable domain, filled in from reference TRBV7-9 and TRBJ2-7, reads DTGVSQNPRHKITKRGQNVTFRCDPISEHNRLYWYRQTLGQGPEFLTYFQNEAQLEKSRLLSDRFSAERPKGSFSTLEIQRTEQGDSAMYLCASSNRTGVLYFGPGTRLTVT.

This chain uses TRBV7-2 with TRBJ2-7, with 7 nucleotides matching TRBD2. V shed 3 bases, J shed 4 bases, and the junction held 9 bases outside the gene matches. The germline V gene encodes CDR1 SGHTA and CDR2 FQGNSA. This CDR3 has 15 residues. CDR3 loop: CASSFGGRASYEQYF. Written as DNA, the CDR3 is TGTGCCAGCAGCTTTGGAGGGAGGGCCAGTTACGAGCAGTACTTC.

The chain has TRBV5-8 and TRBJ1-2; 10 bases fit TRBD1. After removal of 0 bases from V and 6 bases from J, the junction contained 5 bases not matched to a gene. Germline-derived CDR1 and CDR2 are SGHTS and YDEGEE. This CDR3 comprises 15 residues. CDR3 nucleotides: TGTGCCAGCAGCTTGGCTCGGACAGGGGGGAATGGCTACACCTTC. It is translated as CASSLARTGGNGYTF. Drawing the rest from reference TRBV5-8 and TRBJ1-2, the complete variable domain is EAGVTQSPTHLIKTRGQQATLRCSPISGHTSVYWYQQALGLGLQFLLWYDEGEERNRGNFPPRFSGRQFPNYSSELNVNALELEDSALYLCASSLARTGGNGYTFGSGTRLTVV.

This rearrangement joins TRBV2 to TRBJ2-5; 7 nucleotides agree with TRBD1. This CDR3 comprises 13 residues. V lost 5 bases and J lost 2; bases outside the gene matches: 2. Germline assignment: CDR1 SNHLY and CDR2 FYNNEI. CDR3 DNA: TGTGCCAGCAGTAGACAGGGTCAAGAGACCCAGTACTTC. Its translation: CASSRQGQETQYF.

This sequence joins TRBV19 and TRBJ2-1; 10 bases match TRBD2. Germline trimming cut 4 bases from V and 4 bases from J; bases unmatched to any gene: 7. CDR1 is LNHDA, CDR2 SQIVND, per germline (reference sequence). The CDR3 contains 16 residues. For the CDR3, the DNA is TGTGCCAGTAGTACCCTCGGGACTAGCGTATACAATGAGCAGTTCTTC. Translation: CASSTLGTSVYNEQFF.

The V gene is TRBV6-1, the J gene TRBJ2-1; possibly TRBD1 or TRBD2 for D (6 bases each). V lost 1 base to trimming and J lost 4 bases, with 17 bases between them. The CDR3 contains 17 residues. The germline V gene encodes CDR1 MNHNS and CDR2 SASEGT. For the CDR3, the DNA is TGTGCCAGCAGTGAAGACGGGGGCCGATTTCGGTACAATGAGCAGTTCTTC. Amino acid sequence: CASSEDGGRFRYNEQFF.

The chain has TRBV5-1 and TRBJ2-7, with 8 bases fitting TRBD1. The CDR3 consists of 13 residues. V lost 4 bases, J lost 3 bases, and 3 bases stayed unmatched. In germline, CDR1 is SGHRS, CDR2 YFSETQ. The chain's CDR3 is CASSLTGGYEQYF. DNA for the CDR3: TGCGCCAGCAGCCTAACAGGGGGCTACGAGCAGTACTTC.

This rearrangement joins TRBV5-5 to TRBJ1-5; D is possibly TRBD1 (6 bases). The germline CDR1 and CDR2 sequences are SGHKS and YYEKEE (reference sequence). The CDR3 contains 15 residues. Deletions cut 3 bases from V and 3 bases from J, with 13 bases between. The CDR3 spells CASSWSTGINQPQHF. The CDR3 DNA follows: TGTGCCAGCAGCTGGTCAACAGGGATCAATCAGCCCCAGCATTTT.

The rearrangement uses TRBV5-5 and TRBJ1-1; D call uncertain. This CDR3 is 10 amino acids long. Per germline, CDR1 SGHKS and CDR2 YYEKEE (reference sequence). V was clipped by 4 bases and J by 9 bases, with 7 bases between them. CDR3 DNA: TGTGCCAGCAGCCTGCCTAAAGCTTTCTTT. This sequence encodes CASSLPKAFF.

This clone was counted once. The gene calls are TRBV6-5 and TRBJ2-1, with 11 positions matching TRBD2. V shed 2 bases, J shed 4 bases, and the junction held 4 bases outside the gene matches. The CDR3 sequence is 16 residues long. Germline V gene lookup returns CDR1 MNHEY and CDR2 SVGAGI. The CDR3 region has the DNA TGTGCCAGCAGTTACCGACTAGCGGGATTGTACAATGAGCAGTTCTTC. Translation gives CASSYRLAGLYNEQFF.

The chain recombines TRBV5-6 with TRBJ1-5, with D possibly matching TRBD1 (5 bases). Germline V CDR1 and CDR2: SGHDT, YYEEEE. The V end was cut by 5 bases, the J end by 1 base, with 13 bases between. This CDR3 region has 15 residues. The CDR3 region has the DNA TGTGCCAGCAGTTCCTTGGGGGTGAGCAATCAGCCCCAGCATTTT. Translating gives CASSSLGVSNQPQHF.

The chain links TRBV5-4 to TRBJ1-2; a weak D match, TRBD1 (6 bases). CDR1 is SGHNT, CDR2 YYREEE, per germline (reference sequence). V was pared by 5 bases and J by 6 bases, with 11 bases between. CDR3 size: 12 residues. CDR3 residues: CASRQGNNGYTF. The CDR3 DNA follows: TGTGCCAGCAGGCAGGGGAATAATGGCTACACCTTC.

The CDR3 DNA follows: TGTGCCAGCAGCTACGGCGGGGGAAACAATGAGCAGTTCTTC. This encodes CASSYGGGNNEQFF. V usage is TRBV11-3 and J usage is TRBJ2-1; 7 bases line up with TRBD2. CDR1 and CDR2 (germline): SGHNT, YENEEA. The CDR3 consists of 14 residues. V gave up 4 bases and J gave up 5 bases; unmatched junction bases: 5.

This chain links TRBV20-1 with TRBJ1-6; no clear D gene. Germline lookup yields CDR1 DFQATT and CDR2 SNEGSKA (reference sequence). Deletions cut 6 bases from V and 11 bases from J, with 11 bases between. CDR3 length: 11 residues. In DNA, the CDR3 is TGCAGTGCGGCGAAGGAGGCACCCCTCCACTTT. Its translation is CSAAKEAPLHF.

J is TRBJ2-7 and V is TRBV14; tentatively, D is TRBD1 (5 bases). Germline V CDR1 and CDR2: SGHDN, FVKESK. This CDR3 spans 15 amino acids. Trimming cost V 1 base and J 6 bases, with 16 bases left between them. The CDR3 nucleotides are TGTGCCAGCAGCCAAGCCTATGGCAGGGTTGGCGAGCAGTACTTC. It specifies CASSQAYGRVGEQYF.

This clone was counted once. The genes are TRBV21-1 and TRBJ2-1; whether TRBD2, the table's D call, matches the DNA was not checked. TRBV21-1 represents a pseudogene. This CDR3 has 16 amino acids. The CDR3 bases are TGTGCCAGCAGCAACTCTACTAGCGGGAGTGACAATGAGCAGTTCTTC. Translated, it gives CASSNSTSGSDNEQFF.

The CDR3 protein is CASSFFGGDEKLFF. CDR3 in DNA: TGTGCCAGCAGCTTTTTCGGGGGCGACGAAAAACTGTTTTTT. The chain employs TRBV7-2 and TRBJ1-4; D is perhaps TRBD1 (6 bases). Germline CDR1 reads SGHTA; CDR2 reads FQGNSA. V shed 3 bases and J shed 8 bases, with 13 bases lying between them. CDR3 size: 14 residues.

This chain connects TRBV29-1 to TRBJ2-7; 15 nucleotides line up with TRBD2. The CDR3 covers 16 residues. Per the germline V gene, CDR1 is SQVTM and CDR2 is ANQGSEA. Trimming at V came to 7 bases and at J to 2 bases, leaving 9 bases not matched to a gene. The CDR3 loop is CSGAGTSGRFTYEQYF. CDR3 nucleotides: TGCAGCGGTGCCGGGACTAGCGGGAGGTTCACCTACGAGCAGTACTTC.

The V call is TRBV6-9, the J call TRBJ2-5; no clear D. From germline, CDR1 is MNHGY and CDR2 SVAAGI. The CDR3 totals 11 residues. Deletions cut 7 bases from V and 5 bases from J, with 8 bases between. CDR3 coding DNA: TGTGCCAGCACCCAAGGGGAGACCCAGTACTTC. Translation gives CASTQGETQYF.

This clone was recorded once. The genes are TRBV6-5 and TRBJ1-6, with a tentative D call TRBD1 (5 bases). CDR1 is MNHEY and CDR2 is SVGAGI in the germline V gene. The CDR3 sequence is 14 residues long. Trimming cost V 6 bases and J 4 bases, with 10 bases left between them. DNA of the CDR3: TGTGCCAGCAGAAAGGAGGGGTATAATTCACCCCTCCACTTT. Protein: CASRKEGYNSPLHF.